This T cell receptor (beta chain) was obtained from a study of T cell responses to AZD1222 COVID-19 vaccine. Trimming shortened V by 7 bases and J by 10 bases, and 17 bases separated the two germline ends. This CDR3 contains 13 residues. Germline CDR1 reads LNHDA; CDR2 reads SQIVND (reference sequence). TCRdb's copy holds only in-frame clones and misses some; the assay was immunoSEQ multiplex PCR. Altogether just over 150,000 clones are present, approximately 87% being singletons, with the ten largest covering roughly 9.1%. Regarding the study as a whole: Recipients of two AZD1222 doses showed rising Spike-specific TCR breadth and depth.

For this clone: Antigen unknown.

The chain joins TRBV19 to TRBJ2-1; D not resolved. The sample in question was peripheral blood, obtained 28 days after the second AZD1222 dose. The clonotype was recovered from an adult who received the AZD1222 COVID-19 vaccine. The CDR3 reads CASTPRSDGEQFF. CDR3 DNA sequence: TGTGCCAGTACCCCTCGGAGTGATGGAGAGCAGTTCTTC.